This T cell receptor (beta chain) was recovered during a study of response to subunit inactivated influenza vaccine (dated by TCRdb to 2016 to 2019). General notes on the study: The study used deep quantitative T cell receptor repertoire profiling to track responses to a trivalent subunit inactivated influenza vaccine. Findings and caveats that apply to the study as a whole: According to the authors, only a limited number of new T cells may be recruited by each seasonal influenza vaccination.

The time point tag for this specimen amounts to: around 45 days after influenza vaccine administration. The library relied on RT-PCR. The instrument was an Illumina HiSeq 2500. TCRdb passed the public sequencing reads through fastp at Q25 and MiXCR, retaining productive beta sequences. Rows merge per CDR3 protein into single entries with the most common DNA and genes. In this sample the table shows roughly 160,000 distinct CDR3 sequences, 11% of which occur a single time. Clones ranked in the top ten supply 12% of the sample. CDR1 and CDR2 are read off the germline V gene as SNHLY and FYNNEI. The CDR3 starts with the cysteine, ends with the phenylalanine, and has 14 residues. In regard to this clonotype: Its antigen remains unidentified. It is unclear where the CDR3 begins or ends on the DNA, so no DNA is shown, and the CDR3 is as TCRdb lists it.

Sequencing was performed on non-naive T cells sorted from PBMCs, taken more than 35 days after vaccination. The intended sense of this specimen's cell subset or site label: memory T cell fraction. Rearrangement joined TRBV2 to TRBJ1-1. The source of this sequence is a man between 45 and 60 years old who received an inactivated influenza vaccine. Donor details come from another sample of the same person, matched by shared clones. The CDR3 here reads CASSILEGSTEAFF.